This T cell receptor (beta chain) was recorded in a study of Graves' ophthalmopathy and Graves' hyperthyroidism. The study's findings and limits: Blood shared most expanded thyroid clonotypes above 0.001 frequency. At about 69% sensitivity and approximately 78% specificity, the model predicted progression of the ophthalmopathy.

The V end lost 0 bases, the J end lost 8 bases, and 13 bases lay between the germline ends. CDR1 and CDR2 from the germline V gene are LNHNV and YYDKDF (reference sequence). CDR3 length: 14 amino acids. This clonotype was counted many times. Its cognate antigen is unknown. The authors amplified TCR beta CDR3 regions, and they did so from RNA transcripts for repertoire sequencing. First-round RT-PCR relied on HTBI primers, and a second-round multiplex PCR came next. Each CDR3 protein is one row after TCRdb ran MiXCR on the multiplex PCR reads. This sample carries 500,000 to 700,000 distinct CDR3 sequences, just under 40% of them seen once, and the ten largest clones take around 4.6%.

The rearrangement joins TRBV15 to TRBJ1-1, with unresolved D. Sequenced input: peripheral blood or thyroid tissue (not recorded which). This sequence was found in an adult man with Graves' hyperthyroidism. The CDR3 DNA sequence: TGTGCCACCAGCAGAGATAAAATGGGTGGCGAAGCTTTCTTT. Its translation: CATSRDKMGGEAFF.